These T cell receptor beta chains were read from a single sample in a study of CD8+CD57+ T cells in acquired aplastic anemia. Using its own MiXCR run on the reads, TCRdb lists one record per CDR3 protein. The sample includes just over 450,000 distinct CDR3 sequences, around 33% of them seen just once. The specimen sequenced was sorted CD4+, CD8+, or CD8+CD57+ T cells (not recorded which) from PBMCs. The receptors were sampled from a human donor with aplastic anemia. Both conserved end residues are part of each CDR3. The D gene is left open where the match is weak. Some rows have no size entry. The others give once, few or many, or a class for an expanded clone.

abundance: NA
d_gene: NA
v_gene: TRBV9
j_gene: TRBJ2-2
CDR3aa: CASSSARADTGELFF
CDR3nt: TGTGCCAGCAGCTCAGCCAGGGCGGACACCGGGGAGCTGTTTTTT

abundance: many
d_gene: NA
v_gene: TRBV29-1
j_gene: TRBJ1-2
CDR3aa: CSVASSPDGYTF
CDR3nt: TGCAGCGTCGCCTCCTCTCCGGATGGCTACACCTTC

abundance: many
d_gene: TRBD1
v_gene: TRBV9
j_gene: TRBJ1-3
CDR3aa: CASSVDRTGPLSGNTIYF
CDR3nt: TGTGCCAGCAGCGTAGACCGGACAGGACCCCTCTCTGGAAACACCATATATTTT

abundance: NA
d_gene: TRBD2
v_gene: TRBV12-3/TRBV12-4
j_gene: TRBJ2-7
CDR3aa: CASSFSSPGTSGILYEQYF
CDR3nt: TGTGCCAGCAGTTTTAGTTCGCCTGGTACTAGCGGGATACTATACGAGCAGTACTTC

abundance: NA
d_gene: NA
v_gene: TRBV5-6
j_gene: TRBJ2-2
CDR3aa: CASSLTGTELFF
CDR3nt: TGTGCCAGCAGCTTAACAGGGACGGAGCTGTTTTTT

abundance: once
d_gene: NA
v_gene: TRBV7-3
j_gene: TRBJ2-3
CDR3aa: CVSSLNHQDTQYF
CDR3nt: TGTGTCAGCAGCTTAAACCATCAGGATACGCAGTATTTT

abundance: NA
d_gene: TRBD2
v_gene: TRBV7-8
j_gene: TRBJ2-5
CDR3aa: CASSSGLAGGSLQETQYF
CDR3nt: TGTGCCAGCAGCTCCGGACTAGCGGGGGGGTCCCTGCAAGAGACCCAGTACTTC

abundance: many
d_gene: NA
v_gene: TRBV7-2
j_gene: TRBJ2-3
CDR3aa: CASSFGLSTDTQYF
CDR3nt: TGTGCCAGCAGCTTCGGCTTAAGCACAGATACGCAGTATTTT

abundance: many
d_gene: NA
v_gene: TRBV29-1
j_gene: TRBJ2-7
CDR3aa: CSVEDQRAYEQYF
CDR3nt: TGCAGCGTTGAAGATCAACGGGCCTACGAGCAGTACTTC

abundance: few
d_gene: NA
v_gene: TRBV6-5
j_gene: TRBJ1-1
CDR3aa: CASSYSDDLGPEAFF
CDR3nt: TGTGCCAGCAGTTACTCGGACGATTTGGGCCCTGAAGCTTTCTTT

abundance: NA
d_gene: TRBD1
v_gene: TRBV11-2
j_gene: TRBJ1-2
CDR3aa: CASSPIQGKERYTF
CDR3nt: TGTGCCAGCAGCCCTATACAGGGGAAGGAACGCTACACCTTC

abundance: many
d_gene: TRBD1
v_gene: TRBV20-1
j_gene: TRBJ2-5
CDR3aa: CSARGQGARETQYF
CDR3nt: TGCAGTGCAAGAGGACAGGGGGCTAGGGAGACCCAGTACTTC

abundance: NA
d_gene: NA
v_gene: TRBV7-2
j_gene: TRBJ2-5
CDR3aa: CASRGPQETQYF
CDR3nt: TGTGCCAGCAGAGGACCTCAAGAGACCCAGTACTTC

abundance: NA
d_gene: NA
v_gene: TRBV2
j_gene: TRBJ1-6
CDR3aa: CASSPGNSYNSPLHF
CDR3nt: TGTGCCAGCAGCCCTGGGAACTCCTATAATTCACCCCTCCACTTT

abundance: NA
d_gene: NA
v_gene: TRBV9
j_gene: TRBJ1-1
CDR3aa: CASSVSLRGAEAFF
CDR3nt: TGTGCCAGCAGCGTATCGCTCAGGGGCGCTGAAGCTTTCTTT

abundance: few
d_gene: TRBD1
v_gene: TRBV2
j_gene: TRBJ1-6
CDR3aa: CASRGTGEHSPLHF
CDR3nt: TGTGCCAGCAGAGGTACAGGGGAACATTCACCCCTCCACTTT